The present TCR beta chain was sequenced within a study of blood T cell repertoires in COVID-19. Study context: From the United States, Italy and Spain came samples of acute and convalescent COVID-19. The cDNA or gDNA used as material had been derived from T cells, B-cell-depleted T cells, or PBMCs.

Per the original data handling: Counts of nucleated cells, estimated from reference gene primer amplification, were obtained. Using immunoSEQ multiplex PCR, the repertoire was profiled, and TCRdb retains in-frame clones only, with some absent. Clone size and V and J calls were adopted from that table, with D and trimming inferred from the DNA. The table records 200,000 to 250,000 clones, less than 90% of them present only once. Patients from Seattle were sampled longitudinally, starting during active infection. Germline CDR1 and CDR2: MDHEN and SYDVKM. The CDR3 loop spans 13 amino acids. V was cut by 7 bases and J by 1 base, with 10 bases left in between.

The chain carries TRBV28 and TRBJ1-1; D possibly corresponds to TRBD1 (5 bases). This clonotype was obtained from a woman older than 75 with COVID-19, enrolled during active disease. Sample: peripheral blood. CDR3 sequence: CASMRTGNTEAFF. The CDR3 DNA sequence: TGTGCCAGCATGCGCACAGGGAACACTGAAGCTTTCTTT.